This paragraph covers one TCR beta chain sequence. Blood PBMC samples: pre-vaccination, two weeks post third vaccination, and at tumor progression. TCRB CDR3 was amplified from 2 ug genomic DNA or less. Generated by immunoSEQ multiplex PCR, the TCRdb table keeps only in-frame clones and is missing some. The table lists approximately 82,000 clones, around 90% of them singletons. The sample comes from a study of glioma-infiltrating T cells after dendritic cell vaccination. Background on the study: Patients had newly diagnosed or recurrent glioblastoma and received dendritic cell vaccines. Patients received autologous tumor lysate-pulsed dendritic cell vaccination between about 2002 and 2013.

The sequences come from blood, collected before dendritic cell vaccination. The sequence was collected from a human donor with glioblastoma.

The CDR3 bases are TGCGCCAGCAGCTCGACAGGGTCGGATACGCAGTATTTT. Its protein product is CASSSTGSDTQYF. J is TRBJ2-3 and V is TRBV5-1; 7 bases match TRBD1. V was clipped by 3 bases and J by 6 bases; unmatched bases: 4. The CDR3 sequence is 13 residues long. Germline V gene lookup returns CDR1 SGHRS and CDR2 YFSETQ.